This is a list of T cell receptor beta chains from one sample in a study of cytomegalovirus exposure and HLA in healthy donors. The protocol was immunoSEQ multiplex PCR, while the TCRdb copy is restricted to in-frame clones and leaves out a portion. The sample consists of 80,000 or so clones, roughly 76% of them appearing once. Sequencing used PBMCs. Receptors were obtained from a woman in her 40s in good health and CMV-seronegative. Both conserved end residues are part of each CDR3. D genes are given only for firm matches. Size is omitted from some rows. Given values are once, few, many or a class for expanded clones.

j_call: TRBJ2-5; d_call: NA; clone_size: NA; v_call: TRBV6-5; cdr3_aa: CASRAAGYQETQYF; cdr3_nt: TGTGCCAGCAGGGCCGCGGGGTACCAAGAGACCCAGTACTTC
j_call: TRBJ2-5; d_call: TRBD2; clone_size: NA; v_call: TRBV30; cdr3_aa: CAWSPGLAGDGETQYF; cdr3_nt: TGTGCCTGGAGCCCGGGACTAGCGGGGGATGGTGAGACCCAGTACTTC
j_call: TRBJ2-5; d_call: TRBD2; clone_size: NA; v_call: TRBV5-1; cdr3_aa: CATRTGRIAGGAETQYF; cdr3_nt: TGCGCCACCAGGACAGGGAGGATAGCGGGAGGTGCTGAGACCCAGTACTTC
j_call: TRBJ2-3; d_call: NA; clone_size: NA; v_call: TRBV5-4; cdr3_aa: CASSRDFGTDTQYF; cdr3_nt: TGTGCCAGCAGCCGGGATTTTGGTACAGATACGCAGTATTTT
j_call: TRBJ2-5; d_call: TRBD2; clone_size: NA; v_call: TRBV27; cdr3_aa: CASSPLGTSGPEGTQYF; cdr3_nt: TGTGCCAGCAGTCCACTCGGGACTAGCGGGCCAGAGGGGACCCAGTACTTC
j_call: TRBJ2-1; d_call: TRBD2; clone_size: NA; v_call: TRBV5-1; cdr3_aa: CASSLGLAGNSYNEQFF; cdr3_nt: TGCGCCAGCAGCTTGGGACTAGCGGGGAACTCCTACAATGAGCAGTTCTTC
j_call: TRBJ1-1; d_call: NA; clone_size: NA; v_call: TRBV7-2; cdr3_aa: CASNSQAPMNTEAFF; cdr3_nt: TGTGCCAGCAATTCGCAGGCCCCTATGAACACTGAAGCTTTCTTT
j_call: TRBJ2-3; d_call: NA; clone_size: NA; v_call: TRBV5-1; cdr3_aa: CASSLVSGDTDTQYF; cdr3_nt: TGCGCCAGCAGCTTGGTTTCCGGGGACACAGATACGCAGTATTTT
j_call: TRBJ2-2; d_call: TRBD1; clone_size: NA; v_call: TRBV25-1; cdr3_aa: CASSADRGTGELFF; cdr3_nt: TGTGCCAGCAGTGCGGACAGGGGGACCGGGGAGCTGTTTTTT
j_call: TRBJ2-2; d_call: NA; clone_size: NA; v_call: TRBV5-8; cdr3_aa: CASSLVRGTGELFF; cdr3_nt: TGTGCCAGCAGCTTGGTTAGGGGAACCGGGGAGCTGTTTTTT
j_call: TRBJ2-7; d_call: TRBD2; clone_size: NA; v_call: TRBV10-3; cdr3_aa: CAIRREDYEQYF; cdr3_nt: TGTGCCATCAGACGGGAGGACTACGAGCAGTACTTC
j_call: TRBJ2-7; d_call: NA; clone_size: NA; v_call: TRBV28; cdr3_aa: CASSPILQGTRQYF; cdr3_nt: TGTGCCAGCAGCCCGATACTGCAAGGGACACGGCAGTACTTC
j_call: TRBJ2-1; d_call: NA; clone_size: NA; v_call: TRBV19; cdr3_aa: CASSIKGGAGAFYNEQFF; cdr3_nt: TGTGCCAGTAGTATAAAGGGTGGGGCAGGGGCGTTCTACAATGAGCAGTTCTTC
j_call: TRBJ2-7; d_call: NA; clone_size: NA; v_call: TRBV5-1; cdr3_aa: CASSLALQSYEQYF; cdr3_nt: TGCGCCAGCAGCTTGGCGCTACAGAGCTACGAGCAGTACTTC
j_call: TRBJ1-1; d_call: NA; clone_size: NA; v_call: TRBV19; cdr3_aa: CASRYRGVMNTEAFF; cdr3_nt: TGTGCCAGTAGGTACCGGGGGGTGATGAACACTGAAGCTTTCTTT
j_call: TRBJ2-3; d_call: NA; clone_size: once; v_call: TRBV6-6; cdr3_aa: CASSLWARTTDTQYF; cdr3_nt: TGTGCCAGCAGTTTATGGGCCCGAACCACAGATACGCAGTATTTT
j_call: TRBJ1-2; d_call: NA; clone_size: once; v_call: TRBV6-6; cdr3_aa: CASSPQGGERGYTF; cdr3_nt: TGTGCCAGCAGCCCACAGGGAGGGGAAAGGGGCTACACCTTC
j_call: TRBJ1-1; d_call: TRBD1; clone_size: NA; v_call: TRBV5-1; cdr3_aa: CASSDGQGGIVNTEAFF; cdr3_nt: TGCGCCAGCAGTGATGGACAGGGGGGGATTGTGAACACTGAAGCTTTCTTT
j_call: TRBJ2-7; d_call: TRBD1; clone_size: NA; v_call: TRBV7-8; cdr3_aa: CASSLPPQGIYEQYF; cdr3_nt: TGTGCCAGCAGCTTACCGCCACAGGGGATTTACGAGCAGTACTTC
j_call: TRBJ1-1; d_call: NA; clone_size: NA; v_call: TRBV5-1; cdr3_aa: CASTLDTNTEAFF; cdr3_nt: TGCGCCAGCACCCTGGACACGAACACTGAAGCTTTCTTT
j_call: TRBJ1-5; d_call: TRBD1; clone_size: NA; v_call: TRBV6-5; cdr3_aa: CASTSGQGTGPQHF; cdr3_nt: TGTGCCAGCACCTCTGGACAGGGCACAGGGCCCCAGCATTTT
j_call: TRBJ2-1; d_call: TRBD2; clone_size: NA; v_call: TRBV7-2; cdr3_aa: CASSIGLAGFNEQFF; cdr3_nt: TGTGCCAGCAGCATTGGACTAGCGGGATTTAATGAGCAGTTCTTC
j_call: TRBJ2-2; d_call: NA; clone_size: NA; v_call: TRBV6-1; cdr3_aa: CASKSGGETGELFF; cdr3_nt: TGTGCCAGCAAGAGCGGAGGAGAGACCGGGGAGCTGTTTTTT
j_call: TRBJ2-1; d_call: TRBD2; clone_size: NA; v_call: TRBV5-1; cdr3_aa: CASRFSGGSYNEQFF; cdr3_nt: TGCGCCAGCAGGTTTAGCGGGGGCTCCTACAATGAGCAGTTCTTC
j_call: TRBJ1-1; d_call: NA; clone_size: few; v_call: TRBV14; cdr3_aa: CASSLGANTEAFF; cdr3_nt: TGTGCCAGCAGCCTGGGAGCAAACACTGAAGCTTTCTTT
j_call: TRBJ2-5; d_call: TRBD2; clone_size: NA; v_call: TRBV11-1; cdr3_aa: CASSLSGGDETQYF; cdr3_nt: TGTGCCAGCAGCTTGTCGGGGGGGGACGAGACCCAGTACTTC
j_call: TRBJ1-5; d_call: NA; clone_size: NA; v_call: TRBV5-8; cdr3_aa: CASSGDGSGPQPQHF; cdr3_nt: TGTGCCAGCAGCGGAGATGGGAGTGGCCCTCAGCCCCAGCATTTT
j_call: TRBJ2-1; d_call: TRBD2; clone_size: once; v_call: TRBV9; cdr3_aa: CASSVVDSGRSYNEQFF; cdr3_nt: TGTGCCAGCAGCGTAGTTGATAGCGGGAGGTCCTACAATGAGCAGTTCTTC
j_call: TRBJ2-2; d_call: TRBD2; clone_size: NA; v_call: TRBV27; cdr3_aa: CASLGWTSGGSNTGELFF; cdr3_nt: TGTGCCAGCCTCGGTTGGACTAGCGGGGGGTCGAACACCGGGGAGCTGTTTTTT
j_call: TRBJ1-1; d_call: NA; clone_size: NA; v_call: TRBV10-3; cdr3_aa: CAISRGGMNTEAFF; cdr3_nt: TGTGCCATCAGTCGGGGGGGAATGAACACTGAAGCTTTCTTT
j_call: TRBJ2-3; d_call: TRBD1; clone_size: NA; v_call: TRBV6-5; cdr3_aa: CASSSGQGAVDTQYF; cdr3_nt: TGTGCCAGCAGTTCCGGACAGGGGGCAGTAGATACGCAGTATTTT
j_call: TRBJ1-1; d_call: NA; clone_size: NA; v_call: TRBV27; cdr3_aa: CASSYRLGLRAFF; cdr3_nt: TGTGCCAGCAGTTACAGGCTCGGATTGAGGGCTTTCTTT
j_call: TRBJ2-7; d_call: NA; clone_size: NA; v_call: TRBV6-6; cdr3_aa: CASGGPSSYEQYF; cdr3_nt: TGTGCCAGCGGGGGCCCGTCGTCCTACGAGCAGTACTTC
j_call: TRBJ2-1; d_call: NA; clone_size: NA; v_call: TRBV19; cdr3_aa: CASSRQTGGSYNEQFF; cdr3_nt: TGTGCCAGTAGTAGACAGACAGGTGGCTCCTACAATGAGCAGTTCTTC
j_call: TRBJ2-1; d_call: TRBD2; clone_size: NA; v_call: TRBV19; cdr3_aa: CASTHRGLAGGEQFF; cdr3_nt: TGTGCCAGTACCCACCGGGGACTAGCGGGAGGGGAGCAGTTCTTC
j_call: TRBJ2-7; d_call: NA; clone_size: NA; v_call: TRBV10-3; cdr3_aa: CAISEDRRPSYDEQYF; cdr3_nt: TGTGCCATCAGCGAAGATAGGCGGCCCTCTTATGACGAGCAGTACTTC
j_call: TRBJ2-3; d_call: TRBD1; clone_size: NA; v_call: TRBV2; cdr3_aa: CASSRDRSTDTQYF; cdr3_nt: TGTGCCAGCAGCCGGGACAGAAGCACAGATACGCAGTATTTT
j_call: TRBJ2-7; d_call: TRBD1; clone_size: once; v_call: TRBV7-9; cdr3_aa: CASSFDLQGNYEQYF; cdr3_nt: TGTGCCAGCAGCTTCGACTTACAGGGGAACTACGAGCAGTACTTC
j_call: TRBJ2-5; d_call: TRBD2; clone_size: NA; v_call: TRBV6-5; cdr3_aa: CASGLWASGKETQYF; cdr3_nt: TGTGCCAGCGGCCTGTGGGCTAGCGGGAAAGAGACCCAGTACTTC
j_call: TRBJ2-7; d_call: NA; clone_size: NA; v_call: TRBV30; cdr3_aa: CAWSVGQGFFEQYF; cdr3_nt: TGTGCCTGGAGTGTAGGTCAGGGATTTTTCGAGCAGTACTTC